The clone carrying this TCR beta chain has only a few counts. TCRdb reprocessed the RT-PCR reads with MiXCR, giving one entry per CDR3 protein. The sample lists fewer than 180,000 distinct CDR3 sequences, 37% seen once, with about 50% in the top ten. V trimming: 5 bases; J trimming: 4 bases; junction bases outside the gene matches: 7. The germline gives CDR1 MNHEY, CDR2 SMNVEV (reference sequence). CDR3 length equals 16 residues. These data come from a study of patients and donors after allogeneic stem cell transplantation. The sequence derives from a human donor who was either an allogeneic HSCT recipient or a stem cell or donor lymphocyte infusion donor (not recorded which). It is not recorded whose cells these are; they may come from a transplant donor. Input material: blood, either unsorted or a sorted T cell fraction (not recorded which). The chain is built from TRBV27 and TRBJ1-5, with 11 nucleotides matching TRBD1. Here the CDR3 reads CASSLSGTGGNQPQHF. CDR3 nucleotide sequence: TGTGCCAGCAGTCTCTCCGGGACAGGGGGGAATCAGCCCCAGCATTTT.